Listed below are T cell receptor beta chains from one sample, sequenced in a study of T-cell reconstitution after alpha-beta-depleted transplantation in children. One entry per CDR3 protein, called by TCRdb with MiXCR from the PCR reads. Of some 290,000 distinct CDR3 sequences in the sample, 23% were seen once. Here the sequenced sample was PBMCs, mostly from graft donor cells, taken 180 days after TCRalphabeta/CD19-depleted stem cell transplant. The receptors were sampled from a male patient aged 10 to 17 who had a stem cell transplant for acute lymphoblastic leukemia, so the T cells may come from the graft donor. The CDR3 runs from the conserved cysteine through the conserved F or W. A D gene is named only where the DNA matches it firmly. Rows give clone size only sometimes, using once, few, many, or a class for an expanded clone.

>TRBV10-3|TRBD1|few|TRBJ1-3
CAIWTGFSGNTIYF
TGTGCCATATGGACAGGTTTCTCTGGAAACACCATATATTTT
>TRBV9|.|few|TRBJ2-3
CASSVEGLGTDTQYF
TGTGCCAGCAGCGTAGAAGGGCTAGGGACAGATACGCAGTATTTT
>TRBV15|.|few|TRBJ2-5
CATSRVTQETQYF
TGTGCCACCAGCAGAGTGACCCAAGAGACCCAGTACTTC
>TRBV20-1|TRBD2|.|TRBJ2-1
CSARTLTSGNHGEQFF
TGCAGTGCTAGGACCTTGACTAGCGGGAATCATGGTGAGCAGTTCTTC
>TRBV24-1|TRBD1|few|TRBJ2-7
CATSDSGTGSYEQYF
TGTGCCACCAGTGATTCCGGGACAGGGTCCTACGAGCAGTACTTC
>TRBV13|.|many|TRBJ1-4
CASSLNPRGNEKLFF
TGTGCCAGCAGCCTGAATCCTAGGGGGAATGAAAAACTGTTTTTT
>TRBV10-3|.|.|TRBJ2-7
CAIRRQGDEQYF
TGTGCCATCAGGAGGCAGGGCGACGAGCAGTACTTC
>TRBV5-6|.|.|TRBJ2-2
CASSLASGGRWSSGELFF
TGTGCCAGCAGCTTGGCAAGCGGTGGACGGTGGAGTTCCGGGGAGCTGTTTTTT
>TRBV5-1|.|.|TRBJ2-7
CASSLDQGSHAYEQYF
TGCGCCAGCAGCTTGGATCAGGGATCCCATGCCTACGAGCAGTACTTC
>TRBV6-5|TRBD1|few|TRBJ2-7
CASSYSPGQGYEQYF
TGTGCCAGCAGTTACAGCCCAGGACAGGGTTACGAGCAGTACTTC
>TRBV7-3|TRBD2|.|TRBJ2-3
CASSLAGGPSGDTQYF
TGTGCCAGCAGCTTAGCGGGAGGGCCGTCAGGAGATACGCAGTATTTT
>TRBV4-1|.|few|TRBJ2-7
CASSRDYRARTYEQYF
TGCGCCAGCAGCCGAGACTACAGGGCAAGGACCTACGAGCAGTACTTC
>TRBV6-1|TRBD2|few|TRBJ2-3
CASSEASLAGGTDTQYF
TGTGCCAGCAGTGAAGCGTCGCTAGCGGGGGGCACAGATACGCAGTATTTT
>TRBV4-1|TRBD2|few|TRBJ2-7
CASSQGELAENFPYEQYF
TGCGCCAGCAGCCAAGGGGAGCTAGCGGAAAATTTTCCCTACGAGCAGTACTTC
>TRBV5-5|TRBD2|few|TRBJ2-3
CASSPQTSSWDTQYF
TGTGCCAGCAGCCCTCAGACTAGCTCGTGGGATACGCAGTATTTT
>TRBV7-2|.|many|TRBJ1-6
CASSLYGFRSPLHF
TGTGCCAGCAGCTTATATGGCTTTAGATCACCCCTCCACTTT
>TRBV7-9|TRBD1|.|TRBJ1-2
CASSLAWTGEAGYTF
TGTGCCAGCAGCTTAGCCTGGACAGGGGAGGCTGGCTACACCTTC
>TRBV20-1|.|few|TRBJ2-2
CSARGPGPILTGELFF
TGCAGTGCTAGGGGACCGGGACCAATCCTCACCGGGGAGCTGTTTTTT
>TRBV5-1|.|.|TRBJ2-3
CASSLTAGPDTQYF
TGCGCCAGCAGCTTGACTGCGGGTCCTGATACGCAGTATTTT
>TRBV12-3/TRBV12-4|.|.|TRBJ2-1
CASSLFRDFGSNEQFF
TGTGCCAGCAGTTTATTCCGAGACTTCGGCTCCAATGAGCAGTTCTTC
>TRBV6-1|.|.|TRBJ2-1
CASSTTAYNEQFF
TGTGCCAGCAGTACCACGGCCTACAATGAGCAGTTCTTC
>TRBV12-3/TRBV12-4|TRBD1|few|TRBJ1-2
CASCLDGRGRQGYNYGYTF
TGTGCCAGCTGTTTAGATGGCCGGGGAAGACAGGGCTATAACTATGGCTACACCTTC
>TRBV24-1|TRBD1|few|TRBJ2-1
CATSDSRTGGREQFF
TGTGCCACCAGTGATTCTAGGACAGGGGGACGTGAGCAGTTCTTC